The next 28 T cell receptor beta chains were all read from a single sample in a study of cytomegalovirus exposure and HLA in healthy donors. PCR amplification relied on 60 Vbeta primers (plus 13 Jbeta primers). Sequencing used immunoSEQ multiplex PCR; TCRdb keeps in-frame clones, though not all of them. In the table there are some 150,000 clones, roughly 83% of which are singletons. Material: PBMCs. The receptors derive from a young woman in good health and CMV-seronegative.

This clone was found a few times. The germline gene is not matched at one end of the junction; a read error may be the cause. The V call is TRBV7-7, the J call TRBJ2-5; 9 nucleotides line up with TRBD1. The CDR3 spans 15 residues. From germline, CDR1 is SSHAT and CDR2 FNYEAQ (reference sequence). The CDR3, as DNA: TGTGCTAGCAGCTCCGGGACAGGGTTTAGGGAGACCCAGTACTTC. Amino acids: CASSSGTGFRETQYF.

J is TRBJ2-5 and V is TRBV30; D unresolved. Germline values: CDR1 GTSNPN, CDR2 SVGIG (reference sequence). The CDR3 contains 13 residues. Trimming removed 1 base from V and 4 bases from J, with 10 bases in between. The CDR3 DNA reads TGTGCCTGGAGTGCCCAGTCTTCAGAGACCCAGTACTTC. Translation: CAWSAQSSETQYF. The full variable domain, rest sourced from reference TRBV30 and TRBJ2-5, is SQTIHQWPATLVQPVGSPLSLECTVEGTSNPNLYWYRQAAGRGLQLLFYSVGIGQISSEVPQNLSASRPQDRQFILSSKKLLLSDSGFYLCAWSAQSSETQYFGPGTRLLVL.

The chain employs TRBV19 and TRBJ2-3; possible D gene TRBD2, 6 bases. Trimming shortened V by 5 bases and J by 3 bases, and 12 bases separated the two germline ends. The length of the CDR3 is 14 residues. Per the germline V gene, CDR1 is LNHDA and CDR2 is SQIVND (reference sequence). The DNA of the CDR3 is TGTGCCAGTAGTCACCCGGGAGCTACAGATACGCAGTATTTT. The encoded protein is CASSHPGATDTQYF.

CDR3: CASSPGGGNQPQHF. CDR3 DNA sequence: TGTGCCAGCAGCCCCGGTGGGGGGAACCAGCCCCAGCATTTT. J is TRBJ1-5 and V is TRBV5-4; maybe TRBD1 (5 bases). V lost 4 bases and J 7 bases, leaving 15 bases between the germline ends. CDR1 and CDR2 from the germline V gene are SGHNT and YYREEE (reference sequence). The CDR3 is 14 amino acids.

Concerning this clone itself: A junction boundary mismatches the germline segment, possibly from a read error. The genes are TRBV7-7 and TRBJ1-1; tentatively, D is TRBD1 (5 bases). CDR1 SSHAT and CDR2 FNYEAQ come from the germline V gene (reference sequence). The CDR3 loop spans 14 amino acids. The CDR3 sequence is CASKVTRDATEAFF. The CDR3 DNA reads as TGTGCTAGCAAAGTCACCAGGGATGCCACTGAAGCTTTCTTT.

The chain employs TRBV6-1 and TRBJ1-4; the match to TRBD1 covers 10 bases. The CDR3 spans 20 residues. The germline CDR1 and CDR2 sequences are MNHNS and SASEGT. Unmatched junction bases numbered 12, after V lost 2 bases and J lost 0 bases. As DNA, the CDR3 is TGTGCCAGCAGTGAATTCGCCCGGGACAGGGGCTGGGCAACTAATGAAAAACTGTTTTTT. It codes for CASSEFARDRGWATNEKLFF.

The CDR3 DNA is TGTGCCAGCAGCTCCTCGTGGGGCGCGGGGGGGCCCGGGGCAGCCGATACGCAGTATTTT. As protein: CASSSSWGAGGPGAADTQYF. The chain carries TRBV5-4 and TRBJ2-3; TRBD2 aligns across 9 bases. V lost 3 bases and J lost 6; bases outside the gene matches: 23. The CDR3 is made up of 20 amino acids. Per the germline V gene, CDR1 is SGHNT and CDR2 is YYREEE (reference sequence).

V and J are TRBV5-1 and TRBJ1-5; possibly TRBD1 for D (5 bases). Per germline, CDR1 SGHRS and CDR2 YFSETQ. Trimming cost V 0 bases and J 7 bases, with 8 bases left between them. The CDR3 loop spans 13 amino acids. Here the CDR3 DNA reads TGCGCCAGCAGCTTGGAGGGGATACAGCCCCAGCATTTT. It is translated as CASSLEGIQPQHF.

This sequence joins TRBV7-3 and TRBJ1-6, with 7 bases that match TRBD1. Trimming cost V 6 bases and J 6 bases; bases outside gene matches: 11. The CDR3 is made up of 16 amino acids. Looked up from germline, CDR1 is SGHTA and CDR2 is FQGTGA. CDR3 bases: TGTGCCAGCAGTTTATCTACAGGGGTAGCTAATTCACCCCTCCACTTT. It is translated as CASSLSTGVANSPLHF.

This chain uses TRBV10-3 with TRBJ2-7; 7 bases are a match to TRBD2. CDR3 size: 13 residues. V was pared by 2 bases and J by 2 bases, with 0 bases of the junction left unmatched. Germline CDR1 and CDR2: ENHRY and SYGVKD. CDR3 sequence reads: CAISERGAYEQYF. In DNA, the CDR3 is TGTGCCATCAGTGAGCGGGGGGCCTACGAGCAGTACTTC.

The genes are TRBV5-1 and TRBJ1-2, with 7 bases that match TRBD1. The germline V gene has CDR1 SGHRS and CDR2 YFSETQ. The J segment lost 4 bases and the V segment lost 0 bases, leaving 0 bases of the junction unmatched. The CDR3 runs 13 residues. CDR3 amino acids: CASSLAGGYGYTF. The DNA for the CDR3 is TGCGCCAGCAGCTTGGCAGGGGGCTATGGCTACACCTTC.

CDR3 nucleotides: TGTGCCAGCAGGGAATGGGGGACAGGGGGCGATGGCTACACCTTC. It yields the protein CASREWGTGGDGYTF. This chain uses TRBV2 with TRBJ1-2, with 12 bases lining up with TRBD1. The CDR3 is 15 amino acids. V lost 6 bases to trimming and J lost 6 bases; unmatched junction nucleotides: 8. The germline CDR1 and CDR2 sequences are SNHLY and FYNNEI.

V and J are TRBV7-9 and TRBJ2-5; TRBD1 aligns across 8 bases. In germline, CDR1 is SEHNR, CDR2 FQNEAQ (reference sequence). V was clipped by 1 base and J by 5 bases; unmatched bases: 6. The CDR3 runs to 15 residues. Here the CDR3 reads CASSLGRGLTETQYF. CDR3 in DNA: TGTGCCAGCAGCTTAGGCAGGGGGCTAACGGAGACCCAGTACTTC. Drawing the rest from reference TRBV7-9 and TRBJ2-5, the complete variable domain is DTGVSQNPRHKITKRGQNVTFRCDPISEHNRLYWYRQTLGQGPEFLTYFQNEAQLEKSRLLSDRFSAERPKGSFSTLEIQRTEQGDSAMYLCASSLGRGLTETQYFGPGTRLLVL.

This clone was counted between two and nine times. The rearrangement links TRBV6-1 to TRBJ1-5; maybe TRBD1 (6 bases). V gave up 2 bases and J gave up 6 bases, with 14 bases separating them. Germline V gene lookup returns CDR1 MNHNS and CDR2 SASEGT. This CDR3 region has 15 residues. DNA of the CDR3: TGTGCCAGCAGTGAAACACCAGGGGATCCTCAGCCCCAGCATTTT. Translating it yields CASSETPGDPQPQHF.

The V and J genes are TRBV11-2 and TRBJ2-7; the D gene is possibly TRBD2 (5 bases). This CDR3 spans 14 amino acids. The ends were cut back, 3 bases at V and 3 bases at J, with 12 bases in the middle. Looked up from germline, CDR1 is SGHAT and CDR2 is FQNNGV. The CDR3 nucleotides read TGTGCCAGCAGCTTCGGACTTATAGACTACGAGCAGTACTTC. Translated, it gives CASSFGLIDYEQYF.

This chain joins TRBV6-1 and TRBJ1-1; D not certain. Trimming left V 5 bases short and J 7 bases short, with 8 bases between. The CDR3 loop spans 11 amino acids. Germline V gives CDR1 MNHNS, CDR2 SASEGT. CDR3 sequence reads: CASSSGIEAFF. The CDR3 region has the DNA TGTGCCAGCAGTTCGGGAATTGAAGCTTTCTTT.

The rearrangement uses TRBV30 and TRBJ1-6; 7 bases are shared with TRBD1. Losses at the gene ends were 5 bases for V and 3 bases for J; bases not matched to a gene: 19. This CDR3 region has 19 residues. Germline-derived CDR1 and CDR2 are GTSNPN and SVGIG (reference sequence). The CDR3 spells CAWSTGINRFLLYNSPLHF. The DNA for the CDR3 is TGTGCCTGGTCGACAGGGATCAATAGATTCCTACTCTATAATTCACCCCTCCACTTT.

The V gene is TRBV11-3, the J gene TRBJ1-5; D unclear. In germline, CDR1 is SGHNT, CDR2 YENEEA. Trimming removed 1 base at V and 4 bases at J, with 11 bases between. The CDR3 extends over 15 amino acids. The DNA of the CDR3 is TGTGCCAGCAGCTTAGGATCGACGGGGAATCAGCCCCAGCATTTT. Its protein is CASSLGSTGNQPQHF.

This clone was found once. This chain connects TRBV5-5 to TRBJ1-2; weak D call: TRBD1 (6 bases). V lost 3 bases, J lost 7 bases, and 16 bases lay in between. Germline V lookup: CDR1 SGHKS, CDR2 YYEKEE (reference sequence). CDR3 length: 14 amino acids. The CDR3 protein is CASSSQSGGLGYTF. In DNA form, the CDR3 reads TGTGCCAGCAGCTCCCAAAGCGGGGGCCTTGGCTACACCTTC.

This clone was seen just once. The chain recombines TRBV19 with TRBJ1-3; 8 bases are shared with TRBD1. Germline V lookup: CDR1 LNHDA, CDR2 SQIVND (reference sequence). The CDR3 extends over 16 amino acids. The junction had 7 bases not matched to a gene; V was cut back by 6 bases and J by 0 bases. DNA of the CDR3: TGTGCCAGTAGGGACAGGGACCTCGTCTCTGGAAACACCATATATTTT. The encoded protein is CASRDRDLVSGNTIYF.

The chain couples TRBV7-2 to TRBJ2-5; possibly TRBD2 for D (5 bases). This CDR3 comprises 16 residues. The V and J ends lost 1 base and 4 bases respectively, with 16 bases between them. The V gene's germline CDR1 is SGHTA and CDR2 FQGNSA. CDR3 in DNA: TGTGCCAGCAGCTTAGGGCACGGGCTCCGGGGAGAGACCCAGTACTTC. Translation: CASSLGHGLRGETQYF. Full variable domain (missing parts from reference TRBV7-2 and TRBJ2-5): GAGVSQSPSNKVTEKGKDVELRCDPISGHTALYWYRQSLGQGLEFLIYFQGNSAPDKSGLPSDRFSAERTGGSVSTLTIQRTQQEDSAVYLCASSLGHGLRGETQYFGPGTRLLVL.

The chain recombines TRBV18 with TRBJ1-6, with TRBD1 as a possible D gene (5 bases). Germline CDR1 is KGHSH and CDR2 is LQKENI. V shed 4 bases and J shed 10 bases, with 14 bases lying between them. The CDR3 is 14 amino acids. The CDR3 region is CASSHGQRGSPLHF. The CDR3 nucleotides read TGTGCCAGCTCACACGGACAAAGAGGCTCACCCCTCCACTTT.

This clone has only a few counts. CDR3 protein: CASSRQGSSGGTEQFF. The DNA for the CDR3 is TGCGCCAGCAGCCGTCAAGGGAGTAGCGGGGGGACCGAGCAGTTCTTC. The genes are TRBV5-1 and TRBJ2-1; 10 bases map to TRBD2. The CDR3 is 16 amino acids. Trimming at V came to 4 bases and at J to 10 bases, leaving 14 bases not matched to a gene. Germline CDR1 SGHRS, CDR2 YFSETQ.

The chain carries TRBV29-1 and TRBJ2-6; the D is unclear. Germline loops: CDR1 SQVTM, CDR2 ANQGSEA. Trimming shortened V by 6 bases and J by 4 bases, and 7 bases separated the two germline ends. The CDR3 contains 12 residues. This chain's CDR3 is CSVNSGANVLTF. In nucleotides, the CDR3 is TGCAGCGTCAATTCCGGGGCCAACGTCCTGACTTTC. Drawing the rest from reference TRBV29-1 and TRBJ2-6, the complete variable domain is SAVISQKPSRDICQRGTSLTIQCQVDSQVTMMFWYRQQPGQSLTLIATANQGSEATYESGFVIDKFPISRPNLTFSTLTVSNMSPEDSSIYLCSVNSGANVLTFGAGSRLTVL.

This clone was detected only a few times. CDR3 DNA sequence: TGTGCCAGCAGTAAACAGGGGGATGGTCAGCCCCAGCATTTT. This translates into CASSKQGDGQPQHF. The chain uses TRBV6-4 and TRBJ1-5, with 8 nucleotides matching TRBD1. This CDR3 region has 14 residues. Per the germline V gene, CDR1 is MRHNA and CDR2 is SNTAGT. The junction had 6 bases not matched to a gene; V was cut back by 5 bases and J by 6 bases.

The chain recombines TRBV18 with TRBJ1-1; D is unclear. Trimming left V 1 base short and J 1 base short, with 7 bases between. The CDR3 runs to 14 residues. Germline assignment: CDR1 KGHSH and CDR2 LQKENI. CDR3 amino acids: CASSPQRGNTEAFF. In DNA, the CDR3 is TGTGCCAGCTCACCACAGCGGGGGAACACTGAAGCTTTCTTT.

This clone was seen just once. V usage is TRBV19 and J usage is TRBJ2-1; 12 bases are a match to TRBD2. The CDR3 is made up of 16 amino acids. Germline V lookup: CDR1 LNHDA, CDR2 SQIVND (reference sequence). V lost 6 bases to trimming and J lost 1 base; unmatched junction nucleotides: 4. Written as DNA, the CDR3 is TGTGCCAGTAGGGCTAGCGGGGGGGCATCCTACAATGAGCAGTTCTTC. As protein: CASRASGGASYNEQFF.

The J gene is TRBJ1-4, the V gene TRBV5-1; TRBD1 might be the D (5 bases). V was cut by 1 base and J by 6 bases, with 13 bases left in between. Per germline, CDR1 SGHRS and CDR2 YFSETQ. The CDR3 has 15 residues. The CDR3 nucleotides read TGCGCCAGCAGCTTGTCGACAGCGAATTATGAAAAACTGTTTTTT. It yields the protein CASSLSTANYEKLFF. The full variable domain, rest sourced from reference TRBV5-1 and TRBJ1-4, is KAGVTQTPRYLIKTRGQQVTLSCSPISGHRSVSWYQQTPGQGLQFLFEYFSETQRNKGNFPGRFSGRQFSNSRSEMNVSTLELGDSALYLCASSLSTANYEKLFFGSGTQLSVL.